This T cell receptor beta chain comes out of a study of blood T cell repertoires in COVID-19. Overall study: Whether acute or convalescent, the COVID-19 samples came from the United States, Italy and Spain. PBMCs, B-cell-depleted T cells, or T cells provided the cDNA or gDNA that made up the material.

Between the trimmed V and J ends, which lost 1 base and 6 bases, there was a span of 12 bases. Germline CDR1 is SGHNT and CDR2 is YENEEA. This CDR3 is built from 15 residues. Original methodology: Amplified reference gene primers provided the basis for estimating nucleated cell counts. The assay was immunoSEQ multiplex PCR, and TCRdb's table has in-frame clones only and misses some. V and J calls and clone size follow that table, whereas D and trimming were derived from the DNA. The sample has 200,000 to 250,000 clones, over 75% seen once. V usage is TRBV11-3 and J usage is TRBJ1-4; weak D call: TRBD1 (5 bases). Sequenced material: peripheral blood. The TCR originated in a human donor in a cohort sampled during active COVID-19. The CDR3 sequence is CASSLGAGPHEKLFF. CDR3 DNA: TGTGCCAGCAGCTTAGGGGCAGGGCCGCATGAAAAACTGTTTTTT. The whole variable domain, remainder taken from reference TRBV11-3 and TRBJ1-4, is EAGVVQSPRYKIIEKKQPVAFWCNPISGHNTLYWYLQNLGQGPELLIRYENEEAVDDSQLPKDRFSAERLKGVDSTLKIQPAELGDSAVYLCASSLGAGPHEKLFFGSGTQLSVL.